The sequence of this T cell receptor (beta chain) was determined in a study of blood T cell repertoires in COVID-19. Germline loops: CDR1 LGHDT, CDR2 YNNKEL (reference sequence). The CDR3 is 13 amino acids. Trimming cost V 1 base and J 8 bases; bases outside gene matches: 2. The assay was immunoSEQ multiplex PCR, and TCRdb's table has in-frame clones only and misses some. The table has roughly 56,000 clones, just under 85% seen once. The specimen sequenced was peripheral blood. The clonotype comes from a man aged 65-85 years with acute or convalescent COVID-19. The chain links TRBV3-1 (or the pseudogene TRBV3-2) to TRBJ2-3; 8 bases agree with TRBD2. The CDR3, as DNA: TGTGCCAGCAGCCAAGCGGGGGGGCCTACGCAGTATTTT. This codes for CASSQAGGPTQYF.